This TCR beta chain was sequenced for a study of blood T cell repertoires in COVID-19. Study-wide context: COVID-19 samples collected from the United States, Italy and Spain covered acute and convalescent phases.

Source study methods: Researchers report that nucleated cell counts were estimated from reference gene primer amplification. Some clones are missing from TCRdb's copy, which holds only in-frame ones; the method was immunoSEQ multiplex PCR. The DNA gave D and trimming, while V, J and clone size come from that table. The sample has about 130,000 clones, approximately 86% seen once. There are 12 residues in the CDR3. Deletions cut 3 bases from V and 11 bases from J, with 13 bases between. CDR1 and CDR2 (germline): SGHDN, FVKESK. Participants spanned ages about 18 to 95 years and resided in 24 US areas. Cohort 3 recovery required two negative PCRs, clearance, or symptom resolution.

Sequencing was performed on PBMCs or T cells enriched from blood (not recorded which). This TCR came from a woman aged 45-65 years who had recovered from COVID-19. The chain recombines TRBV14 with TRBJ1-1, with D uncertain. CDR3 loop: CASSQLARTAFF. CDR3 coding DNA: TGTGCCAGCAGCCAGTTGGCCCGAACCGCTTTCTTT. Using reference TRBV14 and TRBJ1-1 for the parts outside the CDR3, the full variable domain is EAGVTQFPSHSVIEKGQTVTLRCDPISGHDNLYWYRRVMGKEIKFLLHFVKESKQDESGMPNNRFLAERTGGTYSTLKVQPAELEDSGVYFCASSQLARTAFFGQGTRLTVV.